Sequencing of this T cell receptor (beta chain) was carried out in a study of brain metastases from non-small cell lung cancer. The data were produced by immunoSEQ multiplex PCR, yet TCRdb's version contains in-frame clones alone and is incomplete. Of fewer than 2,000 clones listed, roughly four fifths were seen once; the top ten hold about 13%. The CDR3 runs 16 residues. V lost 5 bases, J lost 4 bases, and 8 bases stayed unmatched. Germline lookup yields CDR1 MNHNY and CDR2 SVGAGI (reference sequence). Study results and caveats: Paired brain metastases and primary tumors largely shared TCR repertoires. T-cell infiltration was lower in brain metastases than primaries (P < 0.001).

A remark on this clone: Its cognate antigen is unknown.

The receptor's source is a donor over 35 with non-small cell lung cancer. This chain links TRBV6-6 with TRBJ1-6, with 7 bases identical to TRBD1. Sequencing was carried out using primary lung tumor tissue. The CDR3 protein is CASSPTGEGYNSPLHF. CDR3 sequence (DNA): TGTGCCAGCAGTCCTACAGGGGAGGGTTATAATTCACCCCTCCACTTT.